These T cell receptor beta chains were read from a single sample in a study of regulatory T cells in long-lasting Graves disease. TCRdb processed the multiplex PCR reads anew with MiXCR; each CDR3 protein has one entry. The table lists about 340,000 distinct CDR3 sequences, about 19% of them singletons. Sequencing used peripheral blood mononuclear cells (PBMCs), obtained when the disease was refractory, from a patient treated with antithyroid drugs. The origin of the receptors is a female donor with Graves disease. Both conserved end residues are part of each CDR3.

TRBV4-1 CASSLPTGGRAFF
TRBV12-3/TRBV12-4 CASGARQETQYF
TRBV19 CASSWEATEAFF
TRBV6-2/TRBV6-3 CASSYDRGRANYGYTF
TRBV7-9 CASTPVSGQFSGELFF
TRBV7-2 CASIPRGGRSYEQYF
TRBV20-1 CSARGPNTGELFF
TRBV2 CASSERMRGGGETQYF
TRBV11-2 CASSLPSRRDYGYTF
TRBV9 CASSASGETQYF
TRBV28 CASSYDPSSYEQYF
TRBV28 CASRNGDRATGELFF
TRBV3-1 CTSSQGRGTEAFF
TRBV7-2 CASSSQGWGYTF
TRBV28 CASMGRTADTQYF
TRBV5-6 CASSLYSWGDTEAFF
TRBV2 CASSRTESNQPQHF
TRBV7-2 CASETGSTEAFF
TRBV5-1 CASSLQGVSYEQYF
TRBV28 CASSLMGGAVNEQYF
TRBV9 CASSVGTGDFQETQYF
TRBV13 CASSSPPRGQAYPRRNTEAFF
TRBV5-1 CASSARVTSGDTQYF
TRBV12-3/TRBV12-4 CASSWGVAYEQYF
TRBV28 CASSPGGMGQGAYEQYF
TRBV28 CASSRYSSGDEQFF